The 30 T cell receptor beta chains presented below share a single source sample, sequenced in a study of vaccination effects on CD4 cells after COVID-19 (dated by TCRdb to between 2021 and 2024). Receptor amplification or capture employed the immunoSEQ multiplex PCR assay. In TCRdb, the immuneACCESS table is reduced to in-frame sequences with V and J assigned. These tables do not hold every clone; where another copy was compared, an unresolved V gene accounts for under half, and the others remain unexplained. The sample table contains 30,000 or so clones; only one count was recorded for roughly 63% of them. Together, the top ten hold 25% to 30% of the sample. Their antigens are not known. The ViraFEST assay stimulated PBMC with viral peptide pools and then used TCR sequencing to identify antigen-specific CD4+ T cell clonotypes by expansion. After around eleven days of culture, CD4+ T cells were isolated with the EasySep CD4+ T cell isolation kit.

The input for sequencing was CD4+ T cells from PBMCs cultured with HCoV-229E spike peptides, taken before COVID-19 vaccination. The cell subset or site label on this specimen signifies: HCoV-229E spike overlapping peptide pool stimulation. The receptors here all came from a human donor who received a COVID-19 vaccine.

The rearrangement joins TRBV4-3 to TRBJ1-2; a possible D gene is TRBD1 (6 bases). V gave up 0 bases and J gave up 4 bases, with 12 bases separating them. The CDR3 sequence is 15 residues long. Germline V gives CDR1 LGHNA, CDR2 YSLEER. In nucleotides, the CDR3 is TGCGCCAGCAGCCAAGATGCTACAGGGCCCTATGGCTACACCTTC. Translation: CASSQDATGPYGYTF.

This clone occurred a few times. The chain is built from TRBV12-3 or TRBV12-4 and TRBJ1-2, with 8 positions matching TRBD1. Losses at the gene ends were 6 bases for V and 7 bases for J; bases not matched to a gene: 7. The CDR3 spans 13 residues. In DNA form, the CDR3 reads TGTGCCAGCAGATTCGGACAGGGTAGTGGCTACACCTTC. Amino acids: CASRFGQGSGYTF.

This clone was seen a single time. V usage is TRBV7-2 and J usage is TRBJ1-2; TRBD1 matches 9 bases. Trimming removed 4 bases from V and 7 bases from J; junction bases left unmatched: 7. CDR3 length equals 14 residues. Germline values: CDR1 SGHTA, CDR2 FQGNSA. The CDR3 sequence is CASSSGTGTFGYTF. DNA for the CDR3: TGTGCCAGCAGCTCCGGGACAGGGACCTTTGGCTACACCTTC. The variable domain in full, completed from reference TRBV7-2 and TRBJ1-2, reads GAGVSQSPSNKVTEKGKDVELRCDPISGHTALYWYRQSLGQGLEFLIYFQGNSAPDKSGLPSDRFSAERTGGSVSTLTIQRTQQEDSAVYLCASSSGTGTFGYTFGSGTRLTVV.

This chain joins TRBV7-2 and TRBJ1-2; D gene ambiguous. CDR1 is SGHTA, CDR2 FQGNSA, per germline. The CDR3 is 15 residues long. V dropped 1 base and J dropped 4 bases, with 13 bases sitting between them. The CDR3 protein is CASSLVTVKVYGYTF. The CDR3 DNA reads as TGTGCCAGCAGCTTAGTGACCGTAAAGGTCTATGGCTACACCTTC.

The CDR3 DNA is TGTGCCAGCAGCCAAGATCCGGCACGGTATGGCTACACCTTC. Translated, it gives CASSQDPARYGYTF. The chain uses TRBV14 and TRBJ1-2; D is unresolved. Trimming pared 0 bases from V and 5 bases from J, leaving 10 bases between. Germline assignment: CDR1 SGHDN and CDR2 FVKESK. There are 14 residues in the CDR3. Complete variable domain (other parts from reference TRBV14 and TRBJ1-2): EAGVTQFPSHSVIEKGQTVTLRCDPISGHDNLYWYRRVMGKEIKFLLHFVKESKQDESGMPNNRFLAERTGGTYSTLKVQPAELEDSGVYFCASSQDPARYGYTFGSGTRLTVV.

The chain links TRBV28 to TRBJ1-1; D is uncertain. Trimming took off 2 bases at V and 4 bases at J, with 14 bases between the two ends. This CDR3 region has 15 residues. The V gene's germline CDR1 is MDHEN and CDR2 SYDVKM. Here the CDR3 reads CASSLLRSASTEAFF. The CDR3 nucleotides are TGTGCCAGCAGTTTACTACGGTCCGCGAGCACTGAAGCTTTCTTT.

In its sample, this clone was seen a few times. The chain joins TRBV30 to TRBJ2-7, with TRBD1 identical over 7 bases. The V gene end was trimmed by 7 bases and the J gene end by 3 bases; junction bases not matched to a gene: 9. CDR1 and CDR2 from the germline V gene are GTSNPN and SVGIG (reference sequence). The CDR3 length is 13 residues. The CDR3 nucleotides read TGTGCCTCGGCAAGGGACAGCTACTACGAGCAGTACTTC. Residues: CASARDSYYEQYF.

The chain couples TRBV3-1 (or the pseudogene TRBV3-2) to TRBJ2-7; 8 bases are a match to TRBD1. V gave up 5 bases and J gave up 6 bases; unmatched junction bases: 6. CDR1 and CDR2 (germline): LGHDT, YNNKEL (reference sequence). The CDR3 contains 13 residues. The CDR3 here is CASSAYRGAEQYF. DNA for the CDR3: TGTGCCAGCAGCGCCTACAGGGGGGCCGAGCAGTACTTC.

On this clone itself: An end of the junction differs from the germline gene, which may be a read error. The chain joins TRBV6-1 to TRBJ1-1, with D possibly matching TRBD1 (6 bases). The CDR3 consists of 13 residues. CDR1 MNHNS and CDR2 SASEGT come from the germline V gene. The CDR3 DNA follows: TGTGCCAGCAGTCAAGCTGGGGGGGCCAGAGTGTTCTTT. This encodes CASSQAGGARVFF.

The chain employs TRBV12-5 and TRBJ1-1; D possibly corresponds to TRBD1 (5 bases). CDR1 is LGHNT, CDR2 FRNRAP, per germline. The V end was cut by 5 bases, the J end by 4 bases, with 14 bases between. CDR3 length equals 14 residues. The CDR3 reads CASGMGPLATEAFF. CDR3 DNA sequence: TGTGCTAGTGGTATGGGACCGTTGGCCACTGAAGCTTTCTTT.

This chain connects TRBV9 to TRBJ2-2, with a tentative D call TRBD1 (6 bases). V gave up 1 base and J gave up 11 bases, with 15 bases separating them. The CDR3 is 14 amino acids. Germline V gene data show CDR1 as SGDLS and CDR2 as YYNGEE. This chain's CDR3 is CASSVTPGTFELFF. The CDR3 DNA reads TGTGCCAGCAGCGTAACCCCCGGGACATTTGAGCTGTTTTTT. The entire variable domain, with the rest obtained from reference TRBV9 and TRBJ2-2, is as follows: DSGVTQTPKHLITATGQRVTLRCSPRSGDLSVYWYQQSLDQGLQFLIQYYNGEERAKGNILERFSAQQFPDLHSELNLSSLELGDSALYFCASSVTPGTFELFFGEGSRLTVL.

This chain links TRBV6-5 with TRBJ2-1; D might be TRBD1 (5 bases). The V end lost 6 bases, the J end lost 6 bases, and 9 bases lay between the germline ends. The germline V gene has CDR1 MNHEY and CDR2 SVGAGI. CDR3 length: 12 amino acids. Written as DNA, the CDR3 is TGTGCCAGCAGGGACATAATCAATGAGCAGTTCTTC. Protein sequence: CASRDIINEQFF.

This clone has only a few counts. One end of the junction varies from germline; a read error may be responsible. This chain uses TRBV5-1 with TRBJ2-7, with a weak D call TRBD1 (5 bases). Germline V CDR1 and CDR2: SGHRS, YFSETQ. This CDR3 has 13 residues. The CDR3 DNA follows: TGCGCCAGCAGATTGGACACTGGCTACGAGCAGTACTTC. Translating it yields CASRLDTGYEQYF.

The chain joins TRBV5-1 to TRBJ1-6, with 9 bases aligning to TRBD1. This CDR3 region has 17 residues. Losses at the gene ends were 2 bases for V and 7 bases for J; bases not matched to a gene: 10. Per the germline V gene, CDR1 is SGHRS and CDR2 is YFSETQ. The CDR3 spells CASSFTPGQGSNSPLHF. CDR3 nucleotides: TGCGCCAGCAGCTTTACCCCGGGACAGGGATCCAATTCACCCCTCCACTTT.

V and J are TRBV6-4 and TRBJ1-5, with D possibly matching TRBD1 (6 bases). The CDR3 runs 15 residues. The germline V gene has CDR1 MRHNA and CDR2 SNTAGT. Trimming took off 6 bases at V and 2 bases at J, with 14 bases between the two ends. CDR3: CASSWGGAGNQPQHF. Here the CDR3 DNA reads TGTGCCAGCAGCTGGGGGGGGGCTGGCAATCAGCCCCAGCATTTT.

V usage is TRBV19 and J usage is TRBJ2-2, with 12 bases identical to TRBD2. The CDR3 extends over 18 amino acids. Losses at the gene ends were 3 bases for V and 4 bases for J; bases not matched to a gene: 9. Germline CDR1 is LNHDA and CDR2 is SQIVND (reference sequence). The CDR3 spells CASSILPSGRDVTGELFF. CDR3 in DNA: TGTGCCAGTAGTATTCTCCCTAGCGGGAGGGATGTCACCGGGGAGCTGTTTTTT.

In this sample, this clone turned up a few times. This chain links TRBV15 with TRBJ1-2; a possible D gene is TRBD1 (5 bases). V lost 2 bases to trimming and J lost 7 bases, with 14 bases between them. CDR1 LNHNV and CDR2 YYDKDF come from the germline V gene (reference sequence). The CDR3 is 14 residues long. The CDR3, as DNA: TGTGCCACCAGCAGACCGGACGGGGCCCCTGGCTACACCTTC. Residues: CATSRPDGAPGYTF.

CDR3 protein: CASSPGPRISYEQYF. DNA of the CDR3: TGTGCCAGCAGCCCCGGACCTCGAATCTCCTACGAGCAGTACTTC. The gene calls are TRBV12-1 and TRBJ2-7. TRBV12-1 is an annotated pseudogene. This CDR3 contains 15 residues.

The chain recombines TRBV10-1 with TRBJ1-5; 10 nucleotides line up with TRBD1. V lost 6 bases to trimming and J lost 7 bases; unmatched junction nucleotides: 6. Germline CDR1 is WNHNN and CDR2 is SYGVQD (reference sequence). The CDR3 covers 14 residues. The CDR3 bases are TGCGCCAGCAGGACAGGGGGCGAGGGACAGCCCCAGCATTTT. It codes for CASRTGGEGQPQHF.

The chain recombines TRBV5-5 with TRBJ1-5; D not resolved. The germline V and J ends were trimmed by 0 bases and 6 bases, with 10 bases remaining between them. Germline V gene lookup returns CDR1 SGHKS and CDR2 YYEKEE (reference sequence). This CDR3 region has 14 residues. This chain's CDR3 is CASSLVRGGQPQHF. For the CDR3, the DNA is TGTGCCAGCAGCTTGGTGAGAGGAGGTCAGCCCCAGCATTTT.

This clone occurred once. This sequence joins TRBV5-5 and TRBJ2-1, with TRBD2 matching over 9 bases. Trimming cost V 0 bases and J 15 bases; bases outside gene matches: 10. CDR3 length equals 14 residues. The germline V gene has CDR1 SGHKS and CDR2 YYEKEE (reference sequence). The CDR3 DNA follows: TGTGCCAGCAGCTTGGAACTGGGCGGGGGGGCATCGTTCTTC. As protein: CASSLELGGGASFF.

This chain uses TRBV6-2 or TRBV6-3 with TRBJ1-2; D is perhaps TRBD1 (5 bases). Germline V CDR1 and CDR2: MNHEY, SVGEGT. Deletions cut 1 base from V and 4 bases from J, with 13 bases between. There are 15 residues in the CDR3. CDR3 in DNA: TGTGCCAGCAGTTACTTCCAGAGGGGAAGCTATGGCTACACCTTC. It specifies CASSYFQRGSYGYTF.

CDR3 nucleotide sequence: TGTGCCAGCAGTTTAGGGGCTAGCGGGAGTATATACGAGCAGTACTTC. The encoded protein is CASSLGASGSIYEQYF. This sequence joins TRBV27 and TRBJ2-7; 10 nucleotides agree with TRBD2. Trimming removed 2 bases from V and 4 bases from J; junction bases left unmatched: 8. Germline CDR1 reads MNHEY; CDR2 reads SMNVEV (reference sequence). The CDR3 is 16 amino acids.

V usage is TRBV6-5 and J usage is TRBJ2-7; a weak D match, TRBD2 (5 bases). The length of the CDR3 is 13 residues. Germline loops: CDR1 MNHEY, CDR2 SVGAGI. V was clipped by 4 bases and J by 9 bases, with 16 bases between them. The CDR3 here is CASSSPPSRGQYF. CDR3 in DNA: TGTGCCAGCAGTTCCCCCCCATCCCGGGGGCAGTACTTC.

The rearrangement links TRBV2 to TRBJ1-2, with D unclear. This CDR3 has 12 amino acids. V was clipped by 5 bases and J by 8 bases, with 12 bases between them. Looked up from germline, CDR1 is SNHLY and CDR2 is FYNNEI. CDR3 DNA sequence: TGTGCCAGCAGTCGCCCTGGCCAGGGCTACACCTTC. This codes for CASSRPGQGYTF.

Written as DNA, the CDR3 is TGTGCCAGCAGAGAGATGTATTGGACCGGCTACACCTTC. Translating it yields CASREMYWTGYTF. The rearrangement joins TRBV6-5 to TRBJ1-2; no clear D gene. The CDR3 length is 13 residues. V was clipped by 6 bases and J by 8 bases, with 16 bases between them. Germline CDR1 reads MNHEY; CDR2 reads SVGAGI.

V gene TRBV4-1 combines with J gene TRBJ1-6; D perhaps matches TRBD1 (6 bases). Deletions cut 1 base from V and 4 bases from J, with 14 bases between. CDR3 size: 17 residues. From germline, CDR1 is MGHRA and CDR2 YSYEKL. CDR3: CASSQVNRAPYNSPLHF. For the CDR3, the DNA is TGCGCCAGCAGCCAAGTAAACAGGGCCCCTTATAATTCACCCCTCCACTTT.

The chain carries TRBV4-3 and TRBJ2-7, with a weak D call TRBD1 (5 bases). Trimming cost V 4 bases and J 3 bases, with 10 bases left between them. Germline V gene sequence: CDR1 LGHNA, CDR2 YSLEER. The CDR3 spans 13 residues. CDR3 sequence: CASSRTGYYEQYF. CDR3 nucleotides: TGCGCCAGCAGCCGAACAGGTTACTACGAGCAGTACTTC.

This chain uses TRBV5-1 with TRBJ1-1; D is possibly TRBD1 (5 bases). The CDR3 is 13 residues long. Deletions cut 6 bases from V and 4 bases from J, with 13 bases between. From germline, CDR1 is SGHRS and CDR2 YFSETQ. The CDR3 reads CASTVGGGTEAFF. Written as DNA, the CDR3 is TGCGCCAGCACCGTTGGTGGGGGCACTGAAGCTTTCTTT. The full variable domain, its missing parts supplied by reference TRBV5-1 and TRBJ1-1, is KAGVTQTPRYLIKTRGQQVTLSCSPISGHRSVSWYQQTPGQGLQFLFEYFSETQRNKGNFPGRFSGRQFSNSRSEMNVSTLELGDSALYLCASTVGGGTEAFFGQGTRLTVV.

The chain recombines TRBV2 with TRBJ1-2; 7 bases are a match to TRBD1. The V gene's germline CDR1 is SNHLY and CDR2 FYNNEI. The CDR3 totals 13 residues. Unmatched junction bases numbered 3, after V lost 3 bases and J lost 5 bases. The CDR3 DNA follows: TGTGCCAGCAGTGATGACAGGGAGTATGGCTACACCTTC. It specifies CASSDDREYGYTF.